Listed here are 10 T cell receptor beta chains from one sample, sequenced in a study of T cell responses to AZD1222 COVID-19 vaccine. The table came from immunoSEQ multiplex PCR; TCRdb's copy has only in-frame clones and leaves some out. The sample includes 99,000 or so clones, 89% of them seen just once. Sequencing used peripheral blood, obtained on day 0 of AZD1222 vaccination. These TCRs come from an adult in good health.

The V and J genes are TRBV5-1 and TRBJ1-3; no firm D call. The germline V gene has CDR1 SGHRS and CDR2 YFSETQ. This CDR3 region has 15 residues. V lost 0 bases, J lost 2 bases, and 9 bases lay in between. CDR3 residues: CASSLAGETGNTIYF. As DNA, the CDR3 is TGCGCCAGCAGCTTGGCGGGAGAGACTGGAAACACCATATATTTT.

Here the CDR3 DNA reads TGTGCCAGCAGCACCCTAGCGGGGGGCGGCACAGATACGCAGTATTTT. The encoded protein is CASSTLAGGGTDTQYF. This chain connects TRBV7-8 to TRBJ2-3, with 11 bases fitting TRBD2. The CDR3 loop spans 16 amino acids. Trimming cost V 5 bases and J 1 base; bases outside gene matches: 5. The germline V gene encodes CDR1 SGHVS and CDR2 FQNEAQ.

CDR3 loop: CASSSDRGVYGYTF. CDR3 coding DNA: TGTGCCAGCAGTTCGGACAGGGGGGTCTATGGCTACACCTTC. V is TRBV6-5 and J is TRBJ1-2; 10 bases are shared with TRBD1. Germline CDR1 is MNHEY and CDR2 is SVGAGI. The V gene end was trimmed by 4 bases and the J gene end by 4 bases; junction bases not matched to a gene: 3. The CDR3 contains 14 residues.

This chain uses TRBV14 with TRBJ2-7; possibly TRBD1 or TRBD2 for D (6 bases each). Germline V gives CDR1 SGHDN, CDR2 FVKESK. Trimming left V 3 bases short and J 9 bases short, with 15 bases between. The CDR3 totals 13 residues. The CDR3 loop is CASSHVGGSTQYF. Written as DNA, the CDR3 is TGTGCCAGCAGCCATGTCGGGGGCAGTACGCAGTACTTC. Complete variable domain (other parts from reference TRBV14 and TRBJ2-7): EAGVTQFPSHSVIEKGQTVTLRCDPISGHDNLYWYRRVMGKEIKFLLHFVKESKQDESGMPNNRFLAERTGGTYSTLKVQPAELEDSGVYFCASSHVGGSTQYFGPGTRLTVT.

The rearrangement links TRBV27 to TRBJ1-1; TRBD1 might be the D (5 bases). Germline lookup yields CDR1 MNHEY and CDR2 SMNVEV (reference sequence). Trimming left V 5 bases short and J 0 bases short, with 19 bases between. The CDR3 has 17 residues. The CDR3 protein is CASSTSGVVLMNTEAFF. The CDR3 coding sequence is TGTGCCAGCAGTACCTCGGGGGTGGTCCTCATGAACACTGAAGCTTTCTTT.

The genes are TRBV7-8 and TRBJ2-1; TRBD1 might be the D (5 bases). The germline gives CDR1 SGHVS, CDR2 FQNEAQ. The CDR3 is made up of 14 amino acids. Trimming shortened V by 2 bases and J by 9 bases, and 14 bases separated the two germline ends. The CDR3 bases are TGTGCCAGCAGCTTATCCCTGGGGCTCCTTGAGCAGTTCTTC. This codes for CASSLSLGLLEQFF.

In this sample, this clone turned up once. The chain employs TRBV6-5 and TRBJ2-7; D may be TRBD1 (5 bases). V was pared by 0 bases and J by 6 bases, with 9 bases between. There are 13 residues in the CDR3. Germline CDR1 and CDR2: MNHEY and SVGAGI. CDR3 sequence: CASSYSEQGEQYF. For the CDR3, the DNA is TGTGCCAGCAGTTACTCCGAGCAGGGCGAGCAGTACTTC.

The chain carries TRBV19 and TRBJ2-2; 8 bases agree with TRBD2. V shed 8 bases and J 0 bases; nucleotides not matched to a gene: 5. The CDR3 is 15 residues long. Per germline, CDR1 LNHDA and CDR2 SQIVND (reference sequence). Written as DNA, the CDR3 is TGTGCCAGTTGGGGGACTAGATCGAACACCGGGGAGCTGTTTTTT. Translation: CASWGTRSNTGELFF.

The count of this clone is one. V usage is TRBV2 and J usage is TRBJ1-2; 9 positions agree with TRBD1. The germline V gene encodes CDR1 SNHLY and CDR2 FYNNEI. The CDR3 sequence is 14 residues long. The ends lost 6 bases at V and 4 bases at J; junction bases unmatched: 6. The CDR3 spells CASSSTGGSYGYTF. The CDR3 bases are TGTGCCAGCAGCTCTACAGGGGGCTCCTATGGCTACACCTTC.

The J gene is TRBJ2-7, the V gene TRBV3-1 (or the pseudogene TRBV3-2); TRBD1 matches at 7 bases. This CDR3 contains 14 residues. Trimming removed 1 base from V and 4 bases from J; junction bases left unmatched: 4. The germline V gene encodes CDR1 LGHDT and CDR2 YNNKEL (reference sequence). CDR3 loop: CASSQGGGGYEQYF. The CDR3 region has the DNA TGTGCCAGCAGCCAAGGAGGGGGCGGTTACGAGCAGTACTTC.